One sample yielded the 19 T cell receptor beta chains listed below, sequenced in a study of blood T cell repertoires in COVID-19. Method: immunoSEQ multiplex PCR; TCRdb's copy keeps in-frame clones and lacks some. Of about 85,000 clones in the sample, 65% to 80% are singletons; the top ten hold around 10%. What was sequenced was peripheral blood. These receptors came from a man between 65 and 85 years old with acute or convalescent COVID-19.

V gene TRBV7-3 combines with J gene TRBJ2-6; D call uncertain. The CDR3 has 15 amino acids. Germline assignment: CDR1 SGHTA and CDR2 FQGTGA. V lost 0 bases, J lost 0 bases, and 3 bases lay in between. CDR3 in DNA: TGTGCCAGCAGCTTAACCAGCTCTGGGGCCAACGTCCTGACTTTC. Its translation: CASSLTSSGANVLTF.

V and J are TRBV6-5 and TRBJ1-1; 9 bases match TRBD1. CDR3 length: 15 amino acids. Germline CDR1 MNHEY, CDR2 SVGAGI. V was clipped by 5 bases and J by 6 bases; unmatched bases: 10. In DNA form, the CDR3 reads TGTGCCAGCAGTCCCTCGGTGACAGGGGGGGCTGAAGCTTTCTTT. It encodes CASSPSVTGGAEAFF.

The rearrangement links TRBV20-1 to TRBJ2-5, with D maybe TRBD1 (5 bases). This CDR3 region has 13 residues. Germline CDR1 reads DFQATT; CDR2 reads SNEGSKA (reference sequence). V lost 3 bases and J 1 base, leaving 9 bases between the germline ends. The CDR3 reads CSASPGPQETQYF. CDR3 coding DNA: TGCAGTGCTAGTCCAGGGCCCCAAGAGACCCAGTACTTC.

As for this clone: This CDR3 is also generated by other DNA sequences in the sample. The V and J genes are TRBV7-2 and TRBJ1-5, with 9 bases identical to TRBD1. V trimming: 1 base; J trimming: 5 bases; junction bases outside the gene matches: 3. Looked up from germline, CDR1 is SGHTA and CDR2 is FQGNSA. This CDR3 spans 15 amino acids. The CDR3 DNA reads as TGTGCCAGCAGCTTAGTTGACAGGGGGGATCAGCCCCAGCATTTT. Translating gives CASSLVDRGDQPQHF. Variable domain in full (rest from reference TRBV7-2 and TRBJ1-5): GAGVSQSPSNKVTEKGKDVELRCDPISGHTALYWYRQSLGQGLEFLIYFQGNSAPDKSGLPSDRFSAERTGGSVSTLTIQRTQQEDSAVYLCASSLVDRGDQPQHFGDGTRLSIL.

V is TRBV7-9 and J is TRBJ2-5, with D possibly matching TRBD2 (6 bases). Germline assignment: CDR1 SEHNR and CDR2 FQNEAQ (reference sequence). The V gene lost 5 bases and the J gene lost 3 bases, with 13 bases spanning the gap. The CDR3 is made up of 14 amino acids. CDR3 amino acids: CASSVVSGEETQYF. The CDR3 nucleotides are TGTGCCAGCAGCGTAGTTTCGGGGGAAGAGACCCAGTACTTC. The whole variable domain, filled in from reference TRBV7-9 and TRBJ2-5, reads DTGVSQNPRHKITKRGQNVTFRCDPISEHNRLYWYRQTLGQGPEFLTYFQNEAQLEKSRLLSDRFSAERPKGSFSTLEIQRTEQGDSAMYLCASSVVSGEETQYFGPGTRLLVL.

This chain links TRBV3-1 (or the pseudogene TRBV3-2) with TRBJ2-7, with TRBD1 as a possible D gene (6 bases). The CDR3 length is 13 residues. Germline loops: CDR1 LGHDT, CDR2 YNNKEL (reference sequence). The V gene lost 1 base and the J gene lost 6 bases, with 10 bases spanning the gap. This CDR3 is CASSQGTVGEQYV. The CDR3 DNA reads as TGTGCCAGCAGCCAAGGGACAGTGGGCGAGCAGTACGTC.

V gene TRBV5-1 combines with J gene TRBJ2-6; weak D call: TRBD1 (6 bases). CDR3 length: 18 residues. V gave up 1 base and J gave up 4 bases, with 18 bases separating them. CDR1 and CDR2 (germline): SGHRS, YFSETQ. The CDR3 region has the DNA TGCGCCAGCAGCTTGTTTGCAGGGGTGGTTTCCGGGGCCAACGTCCTGACTTTC. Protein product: CASSLFAGVVSGANVLTF.

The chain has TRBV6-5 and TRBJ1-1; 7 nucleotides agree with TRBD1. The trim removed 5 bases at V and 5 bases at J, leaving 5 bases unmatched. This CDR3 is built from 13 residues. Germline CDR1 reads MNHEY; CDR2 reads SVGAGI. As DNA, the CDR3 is TGTGCCAGCAGTCGTGGGACAGCTACTGAAGCTTTCTTT. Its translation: CASSRGTATEAFF.

The CDR3 spells CASSLPQGGETQYF. CDR3 in DNA: TGTGCCAGCAGCCTCCCCCAGGGGGGAGAGACCCAGTACTTC. The gene calls are TRBV5-5 and TRBJ2-5; tentatively, D is TRBD1 (7 bases). CDR1 and CDR2 from the germline V gene are SGHKS and YYEKEE (reference sequence). The CDR3 has 14 amino acids. V gave up 4 bases and J gave up 4 bases, with 14 bases separating them.

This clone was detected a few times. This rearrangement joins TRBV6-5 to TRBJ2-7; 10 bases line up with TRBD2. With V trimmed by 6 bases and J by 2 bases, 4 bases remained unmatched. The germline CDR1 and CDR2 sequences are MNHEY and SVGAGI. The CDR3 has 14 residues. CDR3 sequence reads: CASRRSGGAYEQYV. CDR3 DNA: TGTGCCAGCAGACGAAGCGGGGGGGCCTACGAGCAGTACGTC.

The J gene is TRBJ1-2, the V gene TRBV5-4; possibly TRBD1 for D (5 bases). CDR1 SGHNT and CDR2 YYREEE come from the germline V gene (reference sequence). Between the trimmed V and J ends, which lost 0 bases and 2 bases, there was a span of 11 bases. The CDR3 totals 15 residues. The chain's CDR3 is CASSLGGGGNYGYTF. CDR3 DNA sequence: TGTGCCAGCAGCTTGGGCGGGGGAGGAAACTATGGCTACACCTTC.

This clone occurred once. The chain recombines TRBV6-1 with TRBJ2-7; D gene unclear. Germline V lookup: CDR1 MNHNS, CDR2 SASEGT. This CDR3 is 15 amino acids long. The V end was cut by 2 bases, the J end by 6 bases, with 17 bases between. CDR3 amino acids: CASSETANQRFEQYF. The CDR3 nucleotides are TGTGCCAGCAGTGAAACGGCCAACCAGAGGTTCGAGCAGTACTTC.

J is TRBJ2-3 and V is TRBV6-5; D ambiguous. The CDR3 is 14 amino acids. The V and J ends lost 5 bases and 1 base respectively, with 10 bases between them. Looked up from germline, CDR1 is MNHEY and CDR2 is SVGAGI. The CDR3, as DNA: TGTGCCAGCAGTCGAGACTGGGGCACAGATACGCAGTATTTT. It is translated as CASSRDWGTDTQYF.

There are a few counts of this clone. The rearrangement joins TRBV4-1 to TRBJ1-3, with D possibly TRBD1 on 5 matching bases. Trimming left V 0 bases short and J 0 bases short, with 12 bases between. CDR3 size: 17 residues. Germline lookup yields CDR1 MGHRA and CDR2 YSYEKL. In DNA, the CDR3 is TGCGCCAGCAGCCAAGATCCCCCGACAGTCTCTGGAAACACCATATATTTT. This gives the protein CASSQDPPTVSGNTIYF.

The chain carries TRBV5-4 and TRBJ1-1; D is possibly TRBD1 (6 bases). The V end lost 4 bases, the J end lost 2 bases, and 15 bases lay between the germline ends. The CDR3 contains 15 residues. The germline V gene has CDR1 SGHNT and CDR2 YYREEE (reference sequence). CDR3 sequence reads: CASSRSRGSNTEAFF. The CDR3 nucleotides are TGTGCCAGCAGCAGGTCCAGGGGCTCTAACACTGAAGCTTTCTTT.

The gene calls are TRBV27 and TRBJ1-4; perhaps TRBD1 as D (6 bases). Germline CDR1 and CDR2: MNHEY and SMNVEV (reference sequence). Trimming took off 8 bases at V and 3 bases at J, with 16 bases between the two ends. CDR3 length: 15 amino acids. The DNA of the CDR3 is TGTGCCAGCCGCCGGGGGGGCGCTTCTAATGAAAAACTGTTTTTT. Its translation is CASRRGGASNEKLFF.

CDR3 nucleotides: TGCAGCGTTGAAGGCCACGAAGCGTACAATGAGCAGTTCTTC. It encodes CSVEGHEAYNEQFF. The chain carries TRBV29-1 and TRBJ2-1, with D hard to call. CDR1 and CDR2 (germline): SQVTM, ANQGSEA. The CDR3 extends over 14 amino acids. V was shortened by 1 base and J by 4 bases, with 11 bases between the two germline ends.

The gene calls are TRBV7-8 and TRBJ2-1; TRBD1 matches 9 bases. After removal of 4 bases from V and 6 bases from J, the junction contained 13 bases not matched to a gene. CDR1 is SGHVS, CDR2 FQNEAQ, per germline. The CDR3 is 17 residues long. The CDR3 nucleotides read TGTGCCAGCAGCTCGAGGGGGGAGGGACAGGGAGCCAATGAGCAGTTCTTC. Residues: CASSSRGEGQGANEQFF.

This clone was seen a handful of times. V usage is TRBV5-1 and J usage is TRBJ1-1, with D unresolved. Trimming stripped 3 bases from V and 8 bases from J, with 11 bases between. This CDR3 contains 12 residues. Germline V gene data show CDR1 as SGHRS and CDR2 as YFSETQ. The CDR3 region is CASSSDFQEAFF. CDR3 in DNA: TGCGCCAGCAGCTCCGACTTCCAGGAAGCTTTCTTT.